These 5 T cell receptor beta chains share one sample of origin, sequenced in a study of post-analysis software for immune sequencing data. The study, taken as a whole, reports: A few TRBV segments (TRBV5-6, TRBV5-1 and TRBV20-1 among them) occurred more frequently in patients than in controls.

Unique molecular identifiers had been added to the TCR beta cDNA libraries. TCRdb recomputed calls from the PCR reads with MiXCR, one row per CDR3 protein. The repertoire consists of about 810,000 distinct CDR3 sequences, with approximately 53% occurring once and the leading ten covering around 4.5%. Which antigens these TCRs recognize remains unknown. What was sequenced was blood. Source of these receptors: a girl between 10 and 17 years old with multiple sclerosis.

The V gene is TRBV2, the J gene TRBJ2-7; D unclear. This CDR3 has 13 amino acids. CDR1 SNHLY and CDR2 FYNNEI come from the germline V gene. Trimming removed 1 base at V and 3 bases at J, with 7 bases between. CDR3 sequence (DNA): TGTGCCAGCAGTGAAGGCAGATTCTACGAGCAGTACTTC. Translated, it gives CASSEGRFYEQYF.

Here the CDR3 reads CASSFFGSNEQFF. The CDR3 DNA sequence: TGTGCCAGCAGCTTTTTCGGGAGCAATGAGCAGTTCTTC. This chain links TRBV7-9 with TRBJ2-1; weak D call: TRBD2 (6 bases). Trimming removed 3 bases from V and 6 bases from J, with 9 bases in between. Germline V gene lookup returns CDR1 SEHNR and CDR2 FQNEAQ (reference sequence). The CDR3 contains 13 residues.

CDR3 sequence (DNA): TGTGCCAGCAGCCCCGGGACTAGGCGAGCGCAAGAGACCCAGTACTTC. Protein: CASSPGTRRAQETQYF. The J gene is TRBJ2-5, the V gene TRBV9; 8 positions match TRBD2. Germline CDR1 reads SGDLS; CDR2 reads YYNGEE. Germline trimming cut 4 bases from V and 2 bases from J; bases unmatched to any gene: 10. The CDR3 runs to 16 residues.

In its sample, this clonotype was seen a few times. The rearrangement links TRBV5-1 to TRBJ2-5; D is unresolved. Germline V gene data show CDR1 as SGHRS and CDR2 as YFSETQ. V dropped 0 bases and J dropped 3 bases, with 9 bases sitting between them. This CDR3 is 14 amino acids long. This CDR3 reads CASSLDGSEETQYF. The CDR3 region has the DNA TGCGCCAGCAGCTTGGACGGGTCGGAAGAGACCCAGTACTTC.

Many counts were recorded for this clonotype. V is TRBV20-1 and J is TRBJ2-6; D unresolved. The CDR3 runs to 18 residues. Germline V gene lookup returns CDR1 DFQATT and CDR2 SNEGSKA (reference sequence). V was clipped by 0 bases and J by 0 bases, with 15 bases between them. The CDR3 protein is CSARDMDQLRSGANVLTF. CDR3 bases: TGCAGTGCTAGAGATATGGACCAACTCCGCTCTGGGGCCAACGTCCTGACTTTC.